This T cell receptor (beta chain) is drawn from a study of blood T cell repertoires in COVID-19. At the level of the study: Sample material is recorded as cDNA or gDNA derived from T cells, B-cell-depleted T cells, or PBMCs.

The cohort comprised adults aged about 18 to 100 years residing in approximately 25 US areas. No more than 2 weeks before study entry, exposed participants had met a case of COVID-19. Original processing notes: The assay estimated nucleated cells by amplifying reference gene primers. Generated by immunoSEQ multiplex PCR, the TCRdb table keeps only in-frame clones and is missing some. Clonal size and the V and J genes are those of that table, whereas D and trimming came from the DNA. Of around 400,000 clones in the sample, approximately 91% were seen once. The CDR3 has 12 amino acids. Deletions cut 6 bases from V and 4 bases from J, with 9 bases between. Germline V gives CDR1 PRHDT, CDR2 FYEKMQ (reference sequence).

This chain links TRBV13 with TRBJ1-1; D unresolved. This clonotype was obtained from a woman aged 18-29 years who had been exposed to COVID-19. The sequencing sample was made of PBMCs or T cells enriched from blood (not recorded which). As DNA, the CDR3 is TGTGCCAGCAGGGTCACGGGCACTGAAGCTTTCTTT. Translation gives CASRVTGTEAFF. Full variable domain (remainder filled in from reference TRBV13 and TRBJ1-1): AAGVIQSPRHLIKEKRETATLKCYPIPRHDTVYWYQQGPGQDPQFLISFYEKMQSDKGSIPDRFSAQQFSDYHSELNMSSLELGDSALYFCASRVTGTEAFFGQGTRLTVV.